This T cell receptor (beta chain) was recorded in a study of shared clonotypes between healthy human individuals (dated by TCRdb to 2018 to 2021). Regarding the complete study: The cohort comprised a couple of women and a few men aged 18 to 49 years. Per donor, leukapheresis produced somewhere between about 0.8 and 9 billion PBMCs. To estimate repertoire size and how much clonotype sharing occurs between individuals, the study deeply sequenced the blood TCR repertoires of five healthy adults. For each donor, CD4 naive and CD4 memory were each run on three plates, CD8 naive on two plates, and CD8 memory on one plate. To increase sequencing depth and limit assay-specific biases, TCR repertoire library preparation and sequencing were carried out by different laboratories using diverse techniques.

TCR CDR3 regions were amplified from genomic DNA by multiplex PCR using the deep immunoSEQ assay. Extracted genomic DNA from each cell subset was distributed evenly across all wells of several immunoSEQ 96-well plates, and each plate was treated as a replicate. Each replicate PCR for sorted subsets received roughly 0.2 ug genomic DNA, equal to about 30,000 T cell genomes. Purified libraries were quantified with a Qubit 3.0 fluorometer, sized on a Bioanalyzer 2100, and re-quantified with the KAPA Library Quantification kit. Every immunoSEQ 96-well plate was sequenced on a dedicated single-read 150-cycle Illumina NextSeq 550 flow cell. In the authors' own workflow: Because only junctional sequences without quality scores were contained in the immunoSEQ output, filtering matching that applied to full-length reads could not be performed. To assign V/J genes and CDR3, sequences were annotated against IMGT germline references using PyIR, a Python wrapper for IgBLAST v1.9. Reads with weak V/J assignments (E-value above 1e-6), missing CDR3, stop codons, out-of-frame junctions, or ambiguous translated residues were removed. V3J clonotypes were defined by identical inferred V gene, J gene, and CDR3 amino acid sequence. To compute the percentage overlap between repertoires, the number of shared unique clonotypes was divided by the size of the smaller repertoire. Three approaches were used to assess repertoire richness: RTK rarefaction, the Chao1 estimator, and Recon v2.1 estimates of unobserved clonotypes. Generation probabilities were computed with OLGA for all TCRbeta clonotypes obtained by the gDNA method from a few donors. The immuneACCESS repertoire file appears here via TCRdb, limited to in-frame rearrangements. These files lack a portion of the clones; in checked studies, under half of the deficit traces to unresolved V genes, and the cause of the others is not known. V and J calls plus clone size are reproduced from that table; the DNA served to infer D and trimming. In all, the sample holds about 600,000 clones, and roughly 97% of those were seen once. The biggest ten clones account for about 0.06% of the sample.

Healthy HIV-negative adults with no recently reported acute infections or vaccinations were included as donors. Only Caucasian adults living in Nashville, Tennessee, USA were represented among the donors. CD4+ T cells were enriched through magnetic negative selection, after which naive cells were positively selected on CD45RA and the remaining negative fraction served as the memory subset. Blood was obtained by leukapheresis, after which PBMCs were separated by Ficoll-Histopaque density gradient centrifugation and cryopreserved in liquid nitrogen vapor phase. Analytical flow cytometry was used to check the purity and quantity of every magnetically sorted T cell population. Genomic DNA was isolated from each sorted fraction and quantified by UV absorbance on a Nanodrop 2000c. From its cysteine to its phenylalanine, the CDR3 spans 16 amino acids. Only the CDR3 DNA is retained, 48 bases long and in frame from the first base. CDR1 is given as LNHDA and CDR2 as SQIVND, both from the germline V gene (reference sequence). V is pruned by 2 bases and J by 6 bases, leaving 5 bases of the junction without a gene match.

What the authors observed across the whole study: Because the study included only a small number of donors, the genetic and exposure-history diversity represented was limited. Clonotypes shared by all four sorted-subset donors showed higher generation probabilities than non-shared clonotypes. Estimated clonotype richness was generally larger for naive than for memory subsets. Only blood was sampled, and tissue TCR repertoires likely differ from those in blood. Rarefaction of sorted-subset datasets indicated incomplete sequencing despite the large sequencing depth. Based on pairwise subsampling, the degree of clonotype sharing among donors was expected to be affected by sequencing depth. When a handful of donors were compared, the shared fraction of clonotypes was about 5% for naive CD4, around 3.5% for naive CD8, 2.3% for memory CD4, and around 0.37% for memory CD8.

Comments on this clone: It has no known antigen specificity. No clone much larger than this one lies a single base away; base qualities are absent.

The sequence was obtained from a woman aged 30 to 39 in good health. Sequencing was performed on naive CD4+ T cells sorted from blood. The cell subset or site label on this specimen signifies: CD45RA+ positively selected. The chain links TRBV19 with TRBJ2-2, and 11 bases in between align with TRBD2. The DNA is TGTGCCAGTAGTATACAGACTAGCGGGATTGCCGGGGAGCTGTTTTTT. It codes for CASSIQTSGIAGELFF. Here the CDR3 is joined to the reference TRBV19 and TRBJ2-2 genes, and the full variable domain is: DGGITQSPKYLFRKEGQNVTLSCEQNLNHDAMYWYRQDPGQGLRLIYYSQIVNDFQKGDIAEGYSVSREKKESFPLTVTSAQKNPTAFYLCASSIQTSGIAGELFFGEGSRLTVL.